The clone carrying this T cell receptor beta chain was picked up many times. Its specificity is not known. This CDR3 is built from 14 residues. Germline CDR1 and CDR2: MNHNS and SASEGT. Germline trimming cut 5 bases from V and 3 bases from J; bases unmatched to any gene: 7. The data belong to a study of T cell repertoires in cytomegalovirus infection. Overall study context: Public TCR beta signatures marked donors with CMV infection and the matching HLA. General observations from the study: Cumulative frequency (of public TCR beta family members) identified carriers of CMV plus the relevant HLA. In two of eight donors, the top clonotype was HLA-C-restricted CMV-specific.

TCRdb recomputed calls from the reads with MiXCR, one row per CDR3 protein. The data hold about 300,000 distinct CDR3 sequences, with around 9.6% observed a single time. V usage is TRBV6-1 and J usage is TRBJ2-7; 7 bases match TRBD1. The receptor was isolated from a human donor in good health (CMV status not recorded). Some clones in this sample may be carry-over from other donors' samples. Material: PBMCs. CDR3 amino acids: CASSYGQGDYEQYF. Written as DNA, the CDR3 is TGTGCCAGCAGTTATGGGCAGGGGGACTACGAGCAGTACTTC.